This T cell receptor beta chain originates from a study of shared clonotypes between healthy human individuals. Sequencing was performed with immunoSEQ multiplex PCR; in TCRdb, only in-frame clones are kept and a portion is missing. The table shows 600,000 to 750,000 clones, with approximately 72% occurring only once. Germline V gene lookup returns CDR1 MDHEN and CDR2 SYDVKM. The CDR3 is 15 residues long. V was clipped by 3 bases and J by 0 bases, with 9 bases between them. The J gene is TRBJ2-1, the V gene TRBV28, with unresolved D. The source material was memory CD4+ T cells sorted from blood. Subset specified: CD45RA-negative fraction. This TCR was sampled from a woman aged 25 to 45 in good health. DNA of the CDR3: TGTGCCAGCAGTTTCCTTCGGGCCTCCTACAATGAGCAGTTCTTC. Protein: CASSFLRASYNEQFF.